This is a list of T cell receptor beta chains from one sample in a study of CXCR3-negative and CXCR3-positive naive CD8 T cells. Each CDR3 protein gets one entry in TCRdb, which reprocessed the 5' RACE reads and gives no DNA. The sample has about 28,000 distinct CDR3 sequences. Sequenced: memory CD8+ T cells from blood. The origin of the receptors is a human donor in good health. Some clones in this sample may be carry-over from other donors' samples. CDR3s include the opening cysteine and the closing phenylalanine or tryptophan.

j_call v_call cdr3_aa
TRBJ1-1 TRBV11-2 CASSPLPHTEAFF
TRBJ2-7 TRBV4-2 CASSQDSLSSYEQYF
TRBJ2-7 TRBV29-1 CSVEVVSGSYEQYF
TRBJ2-2 TRBV7-9 CASSAGRFGGELFF
TRBJ2-1 TRBV5-6 CASSTRDAPYNEQFF
TRBJ2-1 TRBV7-9 CASSPPGNHNEQFF
TRBJ2-7 TRBV7-6 CASSWGQGKEQYF
TRBJ1-6 TRBV20-1 CSARDGVAYNSPLHF
TRBJ1-5 TRBV20-1 CSATIRDRENQPQHF
TRBJ2-3 TRBV4-3 CASSQATGSSTDTQYF
TRBJ2-4 TRBV5-1 CASSPQTGGSNIQYF
TRBJ2-7 TRBV20-1 CSARLQGALRNEQYF
TRBJ1-1 TRBV5-4 CASSVRGNTEAFF
TRBJ2-7 TRBV7-9 CASSFRGDEQYF
TRBJ2-7 TRBV20-1 CSAPGGVAEFYEQYF
TRBJ2-3 TRBV29-1 CSVGARPDTQYF
TRBJ2-7 TRBV3-1 CASSQGDRSDEQYF
TRBJ2-5 TRBV28 CASSSWETQYF
TRBJ2-2 TRBV7-3 CASSSRDTQAGELFF
TRBJ2-7 TRBV12-3/TRBV12-4 CASGRGAPYEQYF
TRBJ2-1 TRBV7-8 CASSLAPGHYYNEQFF
TRBJ2-2 TRBV7-9 CASSLAPGFGGELFF
TRBJ2-1 TRBV4-2 CASSQDPSGGNEQFF
TRBJ2-1 TRBV4-1 CASSQPSREQFF
TRBJ2-5 TRBV13 CASSLRISGAQETQYF
TRBJ2-1 TRBV4-1 CASSQDRGVPWDEQFF